Given below is one TCR beta chain in context. Its antigen is still unknown. No much larger clonotype is one base removed from it; base qualities were not supplied. Including the terminal cysteine and phenylalanine, the CDR3 comprises 15 residues. Here the CDR3 DNA is all that survives: 45 bases in frame from base 1. From the germline V gene, CDR1 is SGHDN and CDR2 is FVKESK. Trimming removed 4 bases from V and 4 bases from J; the gene matches leave 8 bases unexplained. The data originate from a study of blood T cell repertoires in COVID-19 (dated by TCRdb to 2018 to 2021). A note on the overall study: Collaborator samples came from the United States, Italy and Spain and covered acute and convalescent phases of COVID-19. The prospective study material was composed of cDNA or gDNA derived from T cells, B-cell-depleted T cells, or PBMCs. The dataset comprised deeply sampled blood TCRbeta repertoires from subjects exposed to, actively infected with, or recovered from COVID-19. The repertoires were released in a freely available public database meant as a resource for research on the immune response to SARS-CoV-2. Samples were obtained from the ongoing ImmuneRACE study (first 160 participants) and from roughly 1,300 subjects provided by 6 global collaborators. The sample metadata nearly always contained a de-identified subject ID, COVID-19 status, age in years and sex. Where available, HLA class I and class II types were taken from metadata supplied by the sample provider and were not determined by assay-based typing.

Each collaborating institution followed its own protocols to collect whole blood in K2EDTA tubes. For TCRbeta analysis, collaborator samples were shipped as frozen whole blood, as isolated PBMCs, or as DNA extracted from either sample type. TCRbeta CDR3 regions were amplified from genomic DNA by means of the immunoSEQ Assay, a bias-controlled multiplex PCR. As for the original processing: The number of nucleated cells in each sample was estimated by amplification of reference gene primers within the assay. Sequence reads were collapsed and filtered to measure the absolute abundance of every unique TCRbeta CDR3 rearrangement. Productive Simpson clonality was computed per sample as the square root of Simpson's diversity index over productive rearrangements. TCRdb's version of the immuneACCESS table is confined to in-frame rearrangements and falls short of the full clone set. An unresolved V gene accounts for under half of the shortfall where checked; the remainder is of unknown origin. That table supplies the V and J calls and clone size; D and trimming were determined from the DNA. The sample table shows 470,000 or so clones, and approximately 90% are seen once. The biggest ten clones account for 4.3% of the sample.

Overall study results and their limits: Clinical and demographic metadata were provided uncurated, with the amount varying by source and participant.

The chain uses TRBV14 and TRBJ1-1, and TRBD1 aligns with 8 junction nucleotides. This receptor was identified in a young woman with acute or convalescent COVID-19. Sequenced: peripheral blood. Read as DNA, the sequence is TGTGCCAGCAGCCCCAGGGGGCCGTGGACCACTGAAGCTTTCTTT. This sequence encodes CASSPRGPWTTEAFF.